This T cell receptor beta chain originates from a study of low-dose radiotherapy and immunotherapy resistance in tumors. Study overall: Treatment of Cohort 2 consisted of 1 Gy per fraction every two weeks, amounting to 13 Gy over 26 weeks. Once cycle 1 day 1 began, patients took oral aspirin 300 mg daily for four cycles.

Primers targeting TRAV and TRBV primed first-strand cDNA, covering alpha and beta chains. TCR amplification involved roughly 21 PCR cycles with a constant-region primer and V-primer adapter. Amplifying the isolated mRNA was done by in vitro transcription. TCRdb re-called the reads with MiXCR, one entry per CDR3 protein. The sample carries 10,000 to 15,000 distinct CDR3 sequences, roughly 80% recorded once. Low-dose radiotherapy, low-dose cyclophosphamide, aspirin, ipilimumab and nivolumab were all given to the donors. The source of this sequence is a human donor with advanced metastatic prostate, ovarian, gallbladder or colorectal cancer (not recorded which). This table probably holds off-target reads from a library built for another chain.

The CDR3 protein is CASSGKGRNSDTQYF. CDR3 DNA: TGTGCCAGCAGTGGGAAAGGGAGAAACTCAGATACGCAGTATTTT. The V and J genes are TRBV6-2 or TRBV6-3 and TRBJ2-3, with D possibly TRBD2 on 5 matching bases. CDR1 is MNHEY and CDR2 is SVGEGT in the germline V gene. The V end was cut by 5 bases, the J end by 4 bases, with 16 bases between. The length of the CDR3 is 15 residues.